The 29 T cell receptor beta chains in this list originate from one sample, sequenced in a study of control samples from healthy donors and cancer patients. Sequenced by immunoSEQ multiplex PCR; TCRdb stores in-frame clones only, minus some. This repertoire includes about 190,000 clones. Sequencing input: blood. The receptors shown here come from a woman aged 30 to 39 in good health.

The CDR3 sequence is CASSQGWQGGRQPQHF. The DNA of the CDR3 is TGTGCCAGCAGCCAAGGTTGGCAGGGGGGTCGGCAGCCCCAGCATTTT. This chain joins TRBV3-1 (or the pseudogene TRBV3-2) and TRBJ1-5; 7 bases are shared with TRBD1. The CDR3 length is 16 residues. CDR1 and CDR2 from the germline V gene are LGHDT and YNNKEL (reference sequence). The trim removed 1 base at V and 7 bases at J, leaving 10 bases unmatched.

The rearrangement links TRBV6-5 to TRBJ2-7; TRBD1 agrees at 11 bases. V lost 5 bases, J lost 2 bases, and 2 bases stayed unmatched. This CDR3 spans 14 amino acids. The germline V gene encodes CDR1 MNHEY and CDR2 SVGAGI. CDR3 residues: CASSRTGGTYEQYF. The CDR3 nucleotides read TGTGCCAGCAGTAGGACAGGGGGCACCTACGAGCAGTACTTC.

The chain employs TRBV5-6 and TRBJ1-6; D remains ambiguous. The CDR3 length is 15 residues. The V end was cut by 4 bases, the J end by 14 bases, with 22 bases between. The germline V gene has CDR1 SGHDT and CDR2 YYEEEE. Here the CDR3 reads CASSHRSTSKVALHF. The DNA of the CDR3 is TGTGCCAGCAGCCATAGAAGTACGTCAAAAGTCGCCCTCCACTTT.

The chain combines TRBV12-5 with TRBJ1-1; 7 positions match TRBD1. Trimming cost V 8 bases and J 0 bases; bases outside gene matches: 3. Germline V gives CDR1 LGHNT, CDR2 FRNRAP. CDR3 length: 13 residues. The DNA for the CDR3 is TGTGCTAGTCGGGACAGCCTGAACACTGAAGCTTTCTTT. Encoded protein: CASRDSLNTEAFF.

As regards this clone: One junction end does not reproduce the germline sequence, and a read error may be involved. The V call is TRBV7-9, the J call TRBJ1-3, with D perhaps matching TRBD1 (5 bases). The length of the CDR3 is 16 residues. From germline, CDR1 is SEHNR and CDR2 FQNEAQ (reference sequence). The CDR3 protein is CASRLGPRDTGNTIYF. The CDR3 region has the DNA TGTGCCAGCAGGTTAGGACCCAGGGATACTGGAAACACCATATATTTT.

The J gene is TRBJ1-5, the V gene TRBV6-2 or TRBV6-3; TRBD1 matches at 9 bases. Germline-derived CDR1 and CDR2 are MNHEY and SVGEGT. This CDR3 is built from 16 residues. Germline trimming cut 5 bases from V and 3 bases from J; bases unmatched to any gene: 8. This CDR3 reads CASSTGTGKDNQPQHF. CDR3 DNA: TGTGCCAGCAGTACCGGGACAGGGAAGGACAATCAGCCCCAGCATTTT.

The J gene is TRBJ2-4, the V gene TRBV15; weak D call: TRBD1 (6 bases). The CDR3 has 14 amino acids. V lost 6 bases and J lost 4, with 13 bases in between. Germline V gene lookup returns CDR1 LNHNV and CDR2 YYDKDF (reference sequence). As DNA, the CDR3 is TGTGCCACCAGTGGCAGGGGACGAAAAAACATTCAGTACTTC. Protein: CATSGRGRKNIQYF.

Comment on this clone: A junction end diverges from the germline sequence, so it may reflect a read error. The V gene is TRBV7-7, the J gene TRBJ1-2, with D tentatively TRBD1 (5 bases). This CDR3 comprises 13 residues. The germline V gene encodes CDR1 SSHAT and CDR2 FNYEAQ (reference sequence). The CDR3 here is CASSPYQGGGYTF. In nucleotides, the CDR3 is TGTGCTAGCAGCCCATACCAGGGAGGTGGCTACACCTTC.

V usage is TRBV25-1 and J usage is TRBJ2-7; 9 bases are shared with TRBD1. Per the germline V gene, CDR1 is MGHDK and CDR2 is SYGVNS. The CDR3 totals 14 residues. Unmatched junction bases numbered 6, after V lost 4 bases and J lost 5 bases. The chain's CDR3 is CASSGDRELDEQYF. Written as DNA, the CDR3 is TGTGCCAGCAGTGGGGACAGGGAATTGGACGAGCAGTACTTC.

V is TRBV6-6 and J is TRBJ2-7; D is possibly TRBD2 (6 bases). Germline CDR1 is MNHNY and CDR2 is SVGAGI (reference sequence). This CDR3 has 14 residues. The V end lost 7 bases, the J end lost 5 bases, and 18 bases lay between the germline ends. CDR3 region: CASTPSWDFHEQYF. The CDR3 nucleotides read TGTGCCAGCACCCCCTCATGGGACTTCCACGAGCAGTACTTC.

V is TRBV21-1 and J is TRBJ2-1; TRBD1 was called by the table and not checked on the DNA. TRBV21-1 is marked as a pseudogene. This CDR3 is 16 amino acids long. The CDR3 DNA reads as TGTGCCAGCAGCAGGCGAAAGGGGGCATCCTACAATGAGCAGTTCTTC. Protein product: CASSRRKGASYNEQFF.

The V call is TRBV6-5, the J call TRBJ1-1; TRBD1 matches 10 bases. J gave up 5 bases and V 6 bases, and 9 bases lay outside the gene matches. The CDR3 is 15 residues long. Per germline, CDR1 MNHEY and CDR2 SVGAGI. The DNA for the CDR3 is TGTGCCAGCAGCCGGCCTGGACAGGGGGAAACTGAAGCTTTCTTT. Its translation is CASSRPGQGETEAFF.

The chain links TRBV6-2 or TRBV6-3 to TRBJ2-1; 13 nucleotides agree with TRBD2. The trim removed 6 bases at V and 8 bases at J, leaving 7 bases unmatched. Germline V gene data show CDR1 as MNHEY and CDR2 as SVGEGT. The CDR3 is 15 residues long. CDR3 residues: CASSLLAGGLDEQFF. DNA of the CDR3: TGTGCCAGCAGCCTACTAGCGGGGGGGCTGGATGAGCAGTTCTTC.

V gene TRBV7-2 combines with J gene TRBJ2-1; 8 positions agree with TRBD2. V lost 5 bases and J lost 2; bases outside the gene matches: 2. The CDR3 consists of 14 residues. In germline, CDR1 is SGHTA, CDR2 FQGNSA. In DNA, the CDR3 is TGTGCCAGCAGCCGGGGGGGCCCCTACAATGAGCAGTTCTTC. This encodes CASSRGGPYNEQFF.

The chain carries TRBV5-1 and TRBJ2-5, with D tentatively TRBD2 (5 bases). V gave up 5 bases and J gave up 7 bases, with 15 bases separating them. The CDR3 totals 13 residues. CDR1 is SGHRS and CDR2 is YFSETQ in the germline V gene. The CDR3 nucleotides read TGCGCCAGCAGTAGCCCGGGGATGCGGACCCAGTACTTC. This gives the protein CASSSPGMRTQYF. Full variable domain (rest looked up from reference TRBV5-1 and TRBJ2-5): KAGVTQTPRYLIKTRGQQVTLSCSPISGHRSVSWYQQTPGQGLQFLFEYFSETQRNKGNFPGRFSGRQFSNSRSEMNVSTLELGDSALYLCASSSPGMRTQYFGPGTRLLVL.

The chain employs TRBV6-5 and TRBJ1-2; D might be TRBD1 (6 bases). The CDR3 is made up of 13 amino acids. V lost 7 bases and J 0 bases, leaving 9 bases between the germline ends. Germline V lookup: CDR1 MNHEY, CDR2 SVGAGI. The CDR3 region is CASKGGANYGYTF. CDR3 coding DNA: TGTGCCAGCAAGGGGGGCGCTAACTATGGCTACACCTTC.

The V gene is TRBV9, the J gene TRBJ1-2; 7 bases map to TRBD1. The CDR3 is 13 amino acids. CDR1 and CDR2 (germline): SGDLS, YYNGEE. The V gene end was trimmed by 4 bases and the J gene end by 1 base; junction bases not matched to a gene: 1. DNA of the CDR3: TGTGCCAGCAGCAGGGACAGTAACTATGGCTACACCTTC. It codes for CASSRDSNYGYTF.

The rearrangement links TRBV3-1 (or the pseudogene TRBV3-2) to TRBJ1-1; no firm D call. The CDR3 covers 13 residues. The V and J ends lost 3 bases and 4 bases respectively, with 9 bases between them. Germline CDR1 LGHDT, CDR2 YNNKEL (reference sequence). CDR3 amino acids: CASSQVGITEAFF. The DNA for the CDR3 is TGTGCCAGCAGCCAGGTCGGGATCACTGAAGCTTTCTTT.

The V call is TRBV28, the J call TRBJ1-4; 8 bases map to TRBD1. The length of the CDR3 is 14 residues. J lost 8 bases, V lost 5 bases, and 7 bases had no gene match. Germline V gene sequence: CDR1 MDHEN, CDR2 SYDVKM. The CDR3: CASSLRGLGEKLFF. The CDR3, as DNA: TGTGCCAGCAGTCTCAGGGGGCTCGGGGAAAAACTGTTTTTT.

The rearrangement joins TRBV29-1 to TRBJ1-1; 10 bases are shared with TRBD1. The length of the CDR3 is 13 residues. Germline CDR1 reads SQVTM; CDR2 reads ANQGSEA. J gave up 4 bases and V 6 bases, and 5 bases lay outside the gene matches. The CDR3 protein is CSVYRDRGTEAFF. DNA of the CDR3: TGCAGCGTCTACCGGGACAGGGGCACTGAAGCTTTCTTT.

V gene TRBV3-1 (or the pseudogene TRBV3-2) combines with J gene TRBJ2-1; D gene uncertain. Trimming stripped 1 base from V and 7 bases from J, with 2 bases between. The CDR3 is 11 residues long. CDR1 and CDR2 from the germline V gene are LGHDT and YNNKEL (reference sequence). The CDR3 protein is CASSQGNEQFF. DNA of the CDR3: TGTGCCAGCAGCCAAGGTAATGAGCAGTTCTTC.

The chain links TRBV4-1 to TRBJ1-2; D gene uncertain. The germline V and J ends were trimmed by 2 bases and 0 bases, with 4 bases remaining between them. This CDR3 is 13 amino acids long. Germline CDR1 is MGHRA and CDR2 is YSYEKL. The CDR3 protein is CASSQPANYGYTF. The CDR3 DNA follows: TGCGCCAGCAGCCAACCAGCTAACTATGGCTACACCTTC.

The V call is TRBV4-1, the J call TRBJ1-3, with D perhaps matching TRBD1 (6 bases). Trimming took 3 bases from V and 4 from J, leaving 16 bases between them. CDR3 length equals 16 residues. The V gene's germline CDR1 is MGHRA and CDR2 YSYEKL. CDR3 sequence reads: CASSQILRGRGNTIYF. CDR3 bases: TGCGCCAGCAGCCAGATTCTACGGGGGCGCGGAAACACCATATATTTT.

The V gene is TRBV18, the J gene TRBJ1-5; the D is unclear. Germline CDR1 KGHSH, CDR2 LQKENI. This CDR3 contains 12 residues. Trimming stripped 0 bases from V and 5 bases from J, with 2 bases between. The DNA of the CDR3 is TGTGCCAGCTCACCACCGGATCAGCCCCAGCATTTT. Translation: CASSPPDQPQHF.

V gene TRBV10-3 combines with J gene TRBJ2-5; 8 positions agree with TRBD1. The CDR3 covers 15 residues. Germline CDR1 reads ENHRY; CDR2 reads SYGVKD. With 4 bases clipped from V and 5 bases from J, the junction kept 9 bases outside the gene matches. For the CDR3, the DNA is TGTGCCATCAGTGGGACAGGGCTTGGTATGGAGACCCAGTACTTC. Encoded protein: CAISGTGLGMETQYF.

The CDR3: CASSFSRSNTEAFF. The CDR3 DNA reads as TGTGCCAGCAGCTTTAGCCGATCGAACACTGAAGCTTTCTTT. The V and J genes are TRBV7-9 and TRBJ1-1; D not resolved. Germline V gene sequence: CDR1 SEHNR, CDR2 FQNEAQ (reference sequence). The CDR3 runs to 14 residues. V shed 3 bases and J shed 1 base, with 9 bases lying between them.

The chain has TRBV21-1 and TRBJ1-2; the D call TRBD1 from the table was never checked on the DNA. TRBV21-1 is deemed a pseudogene. This CDR3 is 16 amino acids long. CDR3 DNA: TGTGCCAGCAGCAAATGCCGACAGCCATCTAACTATGGCTACACCTTC. Residues: CASSKCRQPSNYGYTF.

The genes are TRBV5-4 and TRBJ1-5; 9 bases align to TRBD1. Trimming took 0 bases from V and 6 from J; bases not matched to a gene: 4. Germline assignment: CDR1 SGHNT and CDR2 YYREEE (reference sequence). This CDR3 region has 15 residues. The CDR3 region has the DNA TGTGCCAGCAGCTTGGGGGGACAGGGCGGTCAGCCCCAGCATTTT. The encoded protein is CASSLGGQGGQPQHF.

The J gene is TRBJ1-6, the V gene TRBV7-3; D is possibly TRBD1 (5 bases). Trimming cost V 5 bases and J 6 bases, with 11 bases left between them. Germline V lookup: CDR1 SGHTA, CDR2 FQGTGA. The CDR3 is made up of 14 amino acids. The CDR3 sequence: CASSPGTSNSPLHF. CDR3 DNA sequence: TGTGCCAGCAGCCCCGGGACCTCTAATTCACCCCTCCACTTT.